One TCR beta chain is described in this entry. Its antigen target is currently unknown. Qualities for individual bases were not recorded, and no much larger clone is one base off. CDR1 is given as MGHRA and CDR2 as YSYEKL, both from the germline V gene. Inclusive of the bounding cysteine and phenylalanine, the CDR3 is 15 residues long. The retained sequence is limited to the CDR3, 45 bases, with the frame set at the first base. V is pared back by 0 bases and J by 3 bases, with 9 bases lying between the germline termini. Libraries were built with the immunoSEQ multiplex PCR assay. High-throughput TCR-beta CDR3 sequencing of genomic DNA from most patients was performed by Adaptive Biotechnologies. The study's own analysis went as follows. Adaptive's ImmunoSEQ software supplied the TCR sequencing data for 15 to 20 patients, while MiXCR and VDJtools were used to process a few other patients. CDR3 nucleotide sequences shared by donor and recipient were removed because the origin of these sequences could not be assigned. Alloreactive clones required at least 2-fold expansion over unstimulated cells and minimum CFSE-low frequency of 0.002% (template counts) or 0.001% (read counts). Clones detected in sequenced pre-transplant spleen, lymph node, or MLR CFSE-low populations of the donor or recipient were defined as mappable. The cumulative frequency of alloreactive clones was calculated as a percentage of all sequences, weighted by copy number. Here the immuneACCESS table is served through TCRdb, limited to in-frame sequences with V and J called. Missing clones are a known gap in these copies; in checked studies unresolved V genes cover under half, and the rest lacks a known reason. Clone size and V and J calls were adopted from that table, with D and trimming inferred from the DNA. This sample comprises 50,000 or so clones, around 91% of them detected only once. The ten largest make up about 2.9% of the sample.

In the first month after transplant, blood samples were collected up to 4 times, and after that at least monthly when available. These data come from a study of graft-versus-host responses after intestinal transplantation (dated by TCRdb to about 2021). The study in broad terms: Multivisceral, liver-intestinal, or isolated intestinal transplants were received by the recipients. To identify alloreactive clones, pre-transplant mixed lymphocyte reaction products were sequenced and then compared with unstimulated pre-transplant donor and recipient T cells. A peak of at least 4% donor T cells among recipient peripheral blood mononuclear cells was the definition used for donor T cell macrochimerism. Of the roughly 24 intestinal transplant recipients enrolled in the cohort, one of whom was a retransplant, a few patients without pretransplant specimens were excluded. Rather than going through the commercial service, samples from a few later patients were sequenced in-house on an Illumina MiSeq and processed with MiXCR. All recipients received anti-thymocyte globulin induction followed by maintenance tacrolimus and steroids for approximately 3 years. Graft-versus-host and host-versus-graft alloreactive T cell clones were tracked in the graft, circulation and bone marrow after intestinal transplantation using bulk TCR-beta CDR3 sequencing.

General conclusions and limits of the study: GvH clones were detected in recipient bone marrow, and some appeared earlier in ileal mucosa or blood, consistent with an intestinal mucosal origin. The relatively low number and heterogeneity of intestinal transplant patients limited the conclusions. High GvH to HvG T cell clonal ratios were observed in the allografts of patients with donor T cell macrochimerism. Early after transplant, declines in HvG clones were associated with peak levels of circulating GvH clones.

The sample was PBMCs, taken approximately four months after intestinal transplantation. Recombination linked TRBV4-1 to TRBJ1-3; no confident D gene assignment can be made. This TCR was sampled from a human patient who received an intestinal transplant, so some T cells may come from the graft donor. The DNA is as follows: TGCGCCAGCAGCCAAGATCGAGGGTTTGGAAACACCATATATTTT. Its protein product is CASSQDRGFGNTIYF.